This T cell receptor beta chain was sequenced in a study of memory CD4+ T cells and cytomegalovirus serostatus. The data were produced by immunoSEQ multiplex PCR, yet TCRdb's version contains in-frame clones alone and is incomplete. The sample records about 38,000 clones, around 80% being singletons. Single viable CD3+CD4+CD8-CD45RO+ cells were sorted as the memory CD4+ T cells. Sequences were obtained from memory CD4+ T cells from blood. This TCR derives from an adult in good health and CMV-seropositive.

CDR3 in amino acids: CSGRAPDGYTF. The DNA for the CDR3 is TGCAGTGGCCGGGCTCCCGATGGCTACACCTTC. The chain uses TRBV20-1 and TRBJ1-2, with no clear D. The CDR3 has 11 amino acids. Trimming left V 7 bases short and J 6 bases short, with 12 bases between. Germline CDR1 reads DFQATT; CDR2 reads SNEGSKA (reference sequence).